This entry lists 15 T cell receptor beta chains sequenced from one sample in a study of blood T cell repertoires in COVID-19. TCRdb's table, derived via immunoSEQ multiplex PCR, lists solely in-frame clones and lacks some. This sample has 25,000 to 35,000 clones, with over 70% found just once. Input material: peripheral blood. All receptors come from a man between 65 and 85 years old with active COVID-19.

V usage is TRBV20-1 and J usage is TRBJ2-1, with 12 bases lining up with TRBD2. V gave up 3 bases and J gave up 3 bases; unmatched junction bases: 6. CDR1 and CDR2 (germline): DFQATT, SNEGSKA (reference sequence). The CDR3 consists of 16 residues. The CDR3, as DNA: TGCAGTGCTAGTCCGACTAGCGGGGGCATCTACAATGAGCAGTTCTTC. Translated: CSASPTSGGIYNEQFF.

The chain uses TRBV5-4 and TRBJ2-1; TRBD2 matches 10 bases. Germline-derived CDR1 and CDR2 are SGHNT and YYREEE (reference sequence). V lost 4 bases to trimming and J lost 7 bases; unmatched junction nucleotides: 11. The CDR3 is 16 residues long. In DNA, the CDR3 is TGTGCCAGCAGCATGGAACCGGGACTAGCGTTGAATGAGCAGTTCTTC. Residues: CASSMEPGLALNEQFF.

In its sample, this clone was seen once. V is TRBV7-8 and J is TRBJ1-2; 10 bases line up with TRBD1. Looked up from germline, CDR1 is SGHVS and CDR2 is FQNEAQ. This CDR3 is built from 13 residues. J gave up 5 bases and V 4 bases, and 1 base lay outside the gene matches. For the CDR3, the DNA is TGTGCCAGCAGCTGGGGACAGGGGTATGGCTACACCTTC. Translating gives CASSWGQGYGYTF.

The CDR3 loop is CASKRDSYEQYF. Here the CDR3 DNA reads TGTGCCAGCAAGCGGGACTCCTACGAGCAGTACTTC. The chain links TRBV5-6 to TRBJ2-7, with 7 bases fitting TRBD2. With 6 bases clipped from V and 0 bases from J, the junction kept 0 bases outside the gene matches. CDR3 length equals 12 residues. CDR1 SGHDT and CDR2 YYEEEE come from the germline V gene.

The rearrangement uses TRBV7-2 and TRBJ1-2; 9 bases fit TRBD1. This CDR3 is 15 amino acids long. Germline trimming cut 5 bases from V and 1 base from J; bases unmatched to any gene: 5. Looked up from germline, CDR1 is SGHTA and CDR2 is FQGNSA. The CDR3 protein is CASSPGTGLNYGYTF. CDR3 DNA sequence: TGTGCCAGCAGCCCCGGGACAGGGCTTAACTATGGCTACACCTTC.

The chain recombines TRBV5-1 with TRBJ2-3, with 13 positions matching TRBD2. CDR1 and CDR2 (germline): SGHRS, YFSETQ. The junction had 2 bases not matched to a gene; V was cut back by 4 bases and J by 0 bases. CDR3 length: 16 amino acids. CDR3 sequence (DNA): TGCGCCAGCAGCAGGGGACTAGCGGGGAGCACAGATACGCAGTATTTT. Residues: CASSRGLAGSTDTQYF.

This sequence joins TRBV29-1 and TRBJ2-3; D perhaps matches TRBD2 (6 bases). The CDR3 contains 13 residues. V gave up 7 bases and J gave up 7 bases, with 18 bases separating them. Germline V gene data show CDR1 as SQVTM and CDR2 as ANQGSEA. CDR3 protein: CSAPGDSENTQYF. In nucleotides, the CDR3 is TGCAGCGCCCCCGGGGACTCCGAGAATACGCAGTATTTT.

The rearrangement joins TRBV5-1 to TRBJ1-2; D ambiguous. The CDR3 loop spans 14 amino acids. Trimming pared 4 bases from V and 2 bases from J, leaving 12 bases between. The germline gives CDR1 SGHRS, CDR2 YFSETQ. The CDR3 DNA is TGCGCCAGCAGCAGTACGACATACAACTATGGCTACACCTTC. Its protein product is CASSSTTYNYGYTF. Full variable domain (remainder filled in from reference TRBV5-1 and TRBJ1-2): KAGVTQTPRYLIKTRGQQVTLSCSPISGHRSVSWYQQTPGQGLQFLFEYFSETQRNKGNFPGRFSGRQFSNSRSEMNVSTLELGDSALYLCASSSTTYNYGYTFGSGTRLTVV.

The chain's CDR3 is CASSDGLAGTDTQYF. CDR3 nucleotide sequence: TGTGCCAGCTCGGATGGACTAGCGGGCACAGATACGCAGTATTTT. The chain recombines TRBV18 with TRBJ2-3, with 10 bases matching TRBD2. This CDR3 contains 15 residues. Germline V CDR1 and CDR2: KGHSH, LQKENI. V was pared by 6 bases and J by 1 base, with 4 bases of the junction left unmatched.

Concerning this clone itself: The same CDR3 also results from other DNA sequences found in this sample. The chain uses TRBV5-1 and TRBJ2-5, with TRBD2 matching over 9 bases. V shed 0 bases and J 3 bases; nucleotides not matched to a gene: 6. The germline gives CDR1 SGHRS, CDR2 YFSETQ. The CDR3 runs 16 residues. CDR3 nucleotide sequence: TGCGCCAGCAGCTTGGGCGATAGCGGGGGAAAAGAGACCCAGTACTTC. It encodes CASSLGDSGGKETQYF.

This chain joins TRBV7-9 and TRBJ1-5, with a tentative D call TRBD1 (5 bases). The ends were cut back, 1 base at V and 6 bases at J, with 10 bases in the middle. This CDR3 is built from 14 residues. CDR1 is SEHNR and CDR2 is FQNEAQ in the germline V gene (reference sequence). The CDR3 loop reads CASSLDGGFQPQHF. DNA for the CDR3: TGTGCCAGCAGCTTAGACGGGGGATTTCAGCCCCAGCATTTT.

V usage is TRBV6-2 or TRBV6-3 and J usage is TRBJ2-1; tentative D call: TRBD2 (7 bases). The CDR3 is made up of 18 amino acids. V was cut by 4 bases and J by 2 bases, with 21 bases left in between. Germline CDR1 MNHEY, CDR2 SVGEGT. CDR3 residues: CASSSPRRGGAAYNEQFF. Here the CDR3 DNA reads TGTGCCAGCAGTTCCCCCAGACGTGGGGGGGCCGCCTACAATGAGCAGTTCTTC.

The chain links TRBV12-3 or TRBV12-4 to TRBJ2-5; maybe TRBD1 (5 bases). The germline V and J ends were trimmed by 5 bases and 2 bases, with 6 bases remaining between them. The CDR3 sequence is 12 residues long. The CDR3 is CASSTGQETQYF. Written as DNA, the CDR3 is TGTGCCAGCAGTACAGGACAAGAGACCCAGTACTTC.

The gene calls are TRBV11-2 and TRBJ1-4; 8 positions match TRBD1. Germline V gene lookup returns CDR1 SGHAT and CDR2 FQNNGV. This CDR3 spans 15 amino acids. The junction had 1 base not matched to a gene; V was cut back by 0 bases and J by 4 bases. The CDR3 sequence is CASSLDRGRNEKLFF. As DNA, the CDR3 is TGTGCCAGCAGCTTAGACAGGGGGCGTAATGAAAAACTGTTTTTT.

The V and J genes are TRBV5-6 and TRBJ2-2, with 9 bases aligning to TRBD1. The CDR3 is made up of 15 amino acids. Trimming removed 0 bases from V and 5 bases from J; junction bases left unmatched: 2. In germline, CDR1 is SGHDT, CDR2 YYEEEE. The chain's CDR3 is CASSLDRGRTGELFF. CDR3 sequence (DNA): TGTGCCAGCAGCTTGGACAGGGGGCGGACCGGGGAGCTGTTTTTT.